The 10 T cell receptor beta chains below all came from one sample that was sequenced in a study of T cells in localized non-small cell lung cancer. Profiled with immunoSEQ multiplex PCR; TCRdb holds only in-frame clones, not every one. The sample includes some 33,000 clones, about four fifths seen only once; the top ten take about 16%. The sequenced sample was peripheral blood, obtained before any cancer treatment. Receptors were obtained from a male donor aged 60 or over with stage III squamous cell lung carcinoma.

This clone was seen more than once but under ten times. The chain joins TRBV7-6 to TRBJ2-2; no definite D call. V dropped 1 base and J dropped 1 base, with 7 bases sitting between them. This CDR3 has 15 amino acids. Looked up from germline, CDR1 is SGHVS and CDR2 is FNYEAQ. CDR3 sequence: CASSLEYLNTGELFF. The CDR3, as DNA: TGTGCCAGCAGCTTAGAATACCTGAACACCGGGGAGCTGTTTTTT.

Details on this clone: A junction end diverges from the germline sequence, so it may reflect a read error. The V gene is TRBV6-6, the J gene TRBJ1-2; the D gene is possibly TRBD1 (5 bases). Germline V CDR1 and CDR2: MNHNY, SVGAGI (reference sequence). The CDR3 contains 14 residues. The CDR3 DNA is TGTGCCATCAGTGATGGGGGAACTAACTATGGCTACACCTTC. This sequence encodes CAISDGGTNYGYTF.

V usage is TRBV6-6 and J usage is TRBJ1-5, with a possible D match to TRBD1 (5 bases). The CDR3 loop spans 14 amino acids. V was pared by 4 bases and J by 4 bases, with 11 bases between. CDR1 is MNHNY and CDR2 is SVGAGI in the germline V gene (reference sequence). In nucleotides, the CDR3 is TGTGCCAGCAGTTTAATACAGGAAAATCAGCCCCAGCATTTT. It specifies CASSLIQENQPQHF.

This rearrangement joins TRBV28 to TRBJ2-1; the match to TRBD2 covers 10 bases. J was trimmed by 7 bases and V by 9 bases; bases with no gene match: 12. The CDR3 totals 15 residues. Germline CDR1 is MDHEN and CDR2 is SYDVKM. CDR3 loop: CASNARLAGVNEQFF. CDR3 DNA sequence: TGTGCCAGTAACGCCCGGCTAGCGGGAGTAAATGAGCAGTTCTTC. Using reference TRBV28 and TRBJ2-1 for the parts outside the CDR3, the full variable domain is DVKVTQSSRYLVKRTGEKVFLECVQDMDHENMFWYRQDPGLGLRLIYFSYDVKMKEKGDIPEGYSVSREKKERFSLILESASTNQTSMYLCASNARLAGVNEQFFGPGTRLTVL.

CDR3 sequence: CASSPIRQVIGTDTQYF. The CDR3 DNA is TGTGCCAGCAGTCCCATTCGACAGGTTATTGGCACAGATACGCAGTATTTT. V usage is TRBV27 and J usage is TRBJ2-3; TRBD1 is a possible D gene (6 bases). The germline gives CDR1 MNHEY, CDR2 SMNVEV (reference sequence). V dropped 5 bases and J dropped 1 base, with 19 bases sitting between them. The CDR3 spans 17 residues.

The CDR3 DNA sequence: TGTGCCAGCAGGGGAGGAAGGGGGGCCACTGAAGCTTTCTTT. Its protein product is CASRGGRGATEAFF. The chain is built from TRBV2 and TRBJ1-1; D possibly corresponds to TRBD1 (6 bases). The CDR3 runs to 14 residues. Trimming pared 6 bases from V and 4 bases from J, leaving 15 bases between. CDR1 and CDR2 (germline): SNHLY, FYNNEI.

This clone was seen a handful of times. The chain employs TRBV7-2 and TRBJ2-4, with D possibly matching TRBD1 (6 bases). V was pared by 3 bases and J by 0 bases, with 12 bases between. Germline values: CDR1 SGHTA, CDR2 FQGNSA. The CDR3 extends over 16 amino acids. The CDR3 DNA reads TGTGCCAGCAGCTTCTCGACAGGCCTAGCCAAAAACATTCAGTACTTC. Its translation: CASSFSTGLAKNIQYF.

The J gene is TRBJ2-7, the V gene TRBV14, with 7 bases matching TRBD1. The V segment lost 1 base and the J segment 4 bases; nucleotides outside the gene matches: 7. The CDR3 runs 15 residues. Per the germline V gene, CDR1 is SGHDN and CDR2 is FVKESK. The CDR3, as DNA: TGTGCCAGCAGCCAAGGGGTCGGCAGGGGGTACGAGCAGTACTTC. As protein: CASSQGVGRGYEQYF. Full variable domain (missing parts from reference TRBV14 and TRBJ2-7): EAGVTQFPSHSVIEKGQTVTLRCDPISGHDNLYWYRRVMGKEIKFLLHFVKESKQDESGMPNNRFLAERTGGTYSTLKVQPAELEDSGVYFCASSQGVGRGYEQYFGPGTRLTVT.

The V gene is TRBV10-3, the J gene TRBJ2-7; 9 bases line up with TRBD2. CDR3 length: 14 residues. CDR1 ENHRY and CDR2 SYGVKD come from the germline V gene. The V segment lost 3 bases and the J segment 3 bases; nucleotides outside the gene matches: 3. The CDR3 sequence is CAISEIAGVYEQYF. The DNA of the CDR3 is TGTGCCATCAGTGAAATAGCGGGAGTCTACGAGCAGTACTTC.

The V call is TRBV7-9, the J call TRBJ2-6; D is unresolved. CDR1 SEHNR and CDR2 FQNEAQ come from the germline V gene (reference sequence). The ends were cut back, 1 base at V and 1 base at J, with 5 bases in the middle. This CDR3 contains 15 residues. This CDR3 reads CASSLEVSGANVLTF. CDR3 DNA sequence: TGTGCCAGCAGCTTAGAGGTTTCTGGGGCCAACGTCCTGACTTTC.